This is a list of T cell receptor beta chains from one sample in a study of blood T cell repertoires in COVID-19. Libraries were prepared by immunoSEQ multiplex PCR; TCRdb keeps only in-frame clonotypes and omits some of them. In the table there are roughly 400,000 clones, approximately 90% of which are singletons. Specimen: PBMCs or T cells enriched from blood (not recorded which). All receptors derive from a middle-aged woman who had been exposed to COVID-19. The CDR3 runs from the conserved cysteine through the conserved F or W. A D gene is named only where the DNA matches it firmly. Size values are once, few and many counts, or a class for expanded clones, and some rows have none.

D gene,V gene,J gene,clone size,CDR3 DNA,CDR3 protein
TRBD1,TRBV19,TRBJ2-7,.,TGTGCCAGTAGTATCACACCGGGACAGAGCTACGAGCAGTACTTC,CASSITPGQSYEQYF
.,TRBV12-5,TRBJ2-7,once,TGTGCTAGTGGTTTGATACAGGGTGGCGAGCAGTACTTC,CASGLIQGGEQYF
TRBD1,TRBV3-1/TRBV3-2,TRBJ1-1,.,TGTGCCAGCAGCCTACGGGACAGCGAAGCTTTCTTT,CASSLRDSEAFF
TRBD2,TRBV6-4,TRBJ2-1,.,TGTGCCAGCAGTGGGACAGCGGGAGTCTACAATGAGCAGTTCTTC,CASSGTAGVYNEQFF
TRBD1,TRBV19,TRBJ2-5,.,TGTGCCAGTAGTATGGAAGGGACAGGGGACCAAGAGACCCAGTACTTC,CASSMEGTGDQETQYF
TRBD1,TRBV6-1,TRBJ2-7,.,TGTGCCAGCAGTGAAAATCTCGGGCAGGGGGCATACGAGCAGTACTTC,CASSENLGQGAYEQYF
TRBD2,TRBV20-1,TRBJ2-5,.,TGCAGTGCTAGTAGAGCTAGCGGAAAAGAGACCCAGTACTTC,CSASRASGKETQYF
.,TRBV6-2/TRBV6-3,TRBJ2-1,.,TGTGCCAGCAGTGTGACAGAAAATGAGCAGTTCTTC,CASSVTENEQFF
.,TRBV7-3,TRBJ2-5,.,TGTGCCAGCAGCTTTTACTACGGTGAGACCCAGTACTTC,CASSFYYGETQYF
TRBD2,TRBV9,TRBJ2-3,.,TGTGCCAGCAGCGTAGTCGCTAGCGGGACAGATACGCAGTATTTT,CASSVVASGTDTQYF
TRBD2,TRBV19,TRBJ2-7,.,TGTGCCAGTAGTGCCCAGCTAGCGGGGTCCTACGAGCAGTACTTC,CASSAQLAGSYEQYF
TRBD1,TRBV6-5,TRBJ1-2,.,TGTGCCAGCAGTTCGCGGACAGGAGATTATGGCTACACCTTC,CASSSRTGDYGYTF
.,TRBV12-3/TRBV12-4,TRBJ1-5,.,TGTGCCAGCAGTTTCTCGGGTCAGCCCCAGCATTTT,CASSFSGQPQHF
.,TRBV6-5,TRBJ1-1,.,TGTGCCAGCAGGGGCGACAAAGGTTACACTGAAGCTTTCTTT,CASRGDKGYTEAFF
TRBD1,TRBV18,TRBJ2-2,.,TGTGCCAGCTCACCGGGACAGGGGGCGCGTACCGGGGAGCTGTTTTTT,CASSPGQGARTGELFF
TRBD2,TRBV3-1/TRBV3-2,TRBJ2-7,.,TGTGCCAGCAGCCATAGACTAGCGGGGCCCTACGAGCAGTACTTC,CASSHRLAGPYEQYF
.,TRBV25-1,TRBJ2-5,.,TGTGCCAGCAGTGAGGGAGGAGGCGGGACGGAGACCCAGTACTTC,CASSEGGGGTETQYF
.,TRBV18,TRBJ1-1,.,TGTGCCAGCTCACCCATTCCCTTGACGGGAAACACTGAAGCTTTCTTT,CASSPIPLTGNTEAFF
TRBD2,TRBV4-2,TRBJ2-3,few,TGTGCCAGCAGCCAAGATTTCGGGGGGGGCACAGATACGCAGTATTTT,CASSQDFGGGTDTQYF
TRBD2,TRBV7-8,TRBJ2-3,.,TGTGCCAGCAGCTCCCGACTAGCGGGGAGCACAGATACGCAGTATTTT,CASSSRLAGSTDTQYF
.,TRBV19,TRBJ2-7,.,TGTGCCAGTAGTATAGGAGAGGGAGTTACCCACGAGCAGTACTTC,CASSIGEGVTHEQYF
.,TRBV7-8,TRBJ1-1,.,TGTGCCAGCAGCCTCAGGGTCACTGAAGCTTTCTTT,CASSLRVTEAFF
.,TRBV7-8,TRBJ1-1,.,TGTGCCAGCAGCTTAGAAAATAGGGCACAGGGAACTGAAGCTTTCTTT,CASSLENRAQGTEAFF
.,TRBV30,TRBJ1-6,.,TGTGCCTGGGGCGGCGGACTTGTCGGTTCACCCCTCCACTTT,CAWGGGLVGSPLHF
TRBD1,TRBV2,TRBJ1-1,.,TGTGCCAGCAGCACACAGGGGGCGAACACTGAAGCTTTCTTT,CASSTQGANTEAFF
.,TRBV7-9,TRBJ1-2,once,TGTGCCAGCAGCTCCCGACAGGCTCCAGCTAACTATGGCTACACCTTC,CASSSRQAPANYGYTF
TRBD1,TRBV18,TRBJ1-1,.,TGTGCCAGCTCACTAGGCGGGACAGACACTGAAGCTTTCTTT,CASSLGGTDTEAFF
.,TRBV18,TRBJ2-1,.,TGTGCCAGCTCACCGGGGGGGGGCCTCTCAAACCCGATCTACAATGAGCAGTTCTTC,CASSPGGGLSNPIYNEQFF
.,TRBV2,TRBJ1-5,.,TGTGCCAGCAGTGAGGCAGACTATCAGCCCCAGCATTTT,CASSEADYQPQHF
.,TRBV6-1,TRBJ2-1,few,TGTGCCAGCAGTGACCAGGGAGGCTCCTACAATGAGCAGTTCTTC,CASSDQGGSYNEQFF
.,TRBV18,TRBJ1-1,.,TGTGCCAGCTCACCCGGGACAAGGGCTGAAGCTTTCTTT,CASSPGTRAEAFF
.,TRBV2,TRBJ1-1,.,TGTGCCAACACAGGGAACACTGAAGCTTTCTTT,CANTGNTEAFF
TRBD1,TRBV12-3/TRBV12-4,TRBJ1-1,.,TGTGCCAGCAGTTTACTCCAGGGGGCTGAAGCTTTCTTT,CASSLLQGAEAFF
.,TRBV6-4,TRBJ2-3,.,TGTGCCAGCAGTGACCGGGGATTTTCCACAGATACGCAGTATTTT,CASSDRGFSTDTQYF
.,TRBV4-2,TRBJ2-2,.,TGTGCCAGCAGCCAGGCACATGCCGGGGAGCTGTTTTTT,CASSQAHAGELFF
TRBD2,TRBV6-2/TRBV6-3,TRBJ2-7,.,TGTGCCAGCAGTTACGGGGAACCGGGACTAGCGGGCCTCTACGAGCAGTACTTC,CASSYGEPGLAGLYEQYF
TRBD2,TRBV9,TRBJ2-1,.,TGTGCCAGCGGACTAGCGGAGTACAATGAGCAGTTCTTC,CASGLAEYNEQFF
.,TRBV11-1,TRBJ2-5,.,TGTGCCAGCGCGCTTTCCGGGATCCAAGAGACCCAGTACTTC,CASALSGIQETQYF
.,TRBV29-1,TRBJ1-5,few,TGCAGCGCCCATCGTCAGGGATTCGCGGATCAGCCCCAGCATTTT,CSAHRQGFADQPQHF
.,TRBV20-1,TRBJ1-2,.,TGCAGTGCTAGAGCCGTGGAGGGCTACACCTTC,CSARAVEGYTF
TRBD1,TRBV10-3,TRBJ1-2,.,TGTGCCATCAGTGACCCTGACAGGGAATTTTATGGCTACACCTTC,CAISDPDREFYGYTF
TRBD2,TRBV7-2,TRBJ2-3,.,TGTGCCAGCAGCTCCCCGCCTAGCGGGAGTTTCTCAGATACGCAGTATTTT,CASSSPPSGSFSDTQYF
.,TRBV2,TRBJ2-2,.,TGTGCCAGCAGCATTTTGAGGGATTCCGACACCGGGGAGCTGTTTTTT,CASSILRDSDTGELFF
TRBD2,TRBV19,TRBJ2-2,.,TGTGCCAGTAGTGCCCGACTCGTGCGGGGGGTCCCGGGCACCGGGGAGCTGTTTTTT,CASSARLVRGVPGTGELFF
.,TRBV2,TRBJ2-6,.,TGTGCCAGCAGTGAGTCAGGAACTGGGGCCAACGTCCTGACTTTC,CASSESGTGANVLTF